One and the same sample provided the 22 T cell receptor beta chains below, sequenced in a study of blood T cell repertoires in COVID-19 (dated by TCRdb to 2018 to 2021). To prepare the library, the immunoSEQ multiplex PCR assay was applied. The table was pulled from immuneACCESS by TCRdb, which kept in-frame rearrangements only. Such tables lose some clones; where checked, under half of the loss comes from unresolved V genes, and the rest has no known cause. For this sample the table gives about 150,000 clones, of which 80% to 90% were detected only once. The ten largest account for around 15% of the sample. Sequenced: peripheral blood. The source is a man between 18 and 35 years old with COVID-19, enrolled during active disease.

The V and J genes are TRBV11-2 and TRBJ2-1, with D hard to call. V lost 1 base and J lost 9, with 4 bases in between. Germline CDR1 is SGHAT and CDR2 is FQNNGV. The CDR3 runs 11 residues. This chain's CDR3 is CASSLGSEQFF. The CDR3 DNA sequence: TGTGCCAGCAGCTTAGGGAGTGAGCAGTTCTTC.

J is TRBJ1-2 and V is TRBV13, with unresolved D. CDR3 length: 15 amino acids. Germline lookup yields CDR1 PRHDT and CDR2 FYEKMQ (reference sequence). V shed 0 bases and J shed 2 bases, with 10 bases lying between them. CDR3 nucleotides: TGTGCCAGCAGCTTAGGTCGGGGAACGAACTATGGCTACACCTTC. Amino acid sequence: CASSLGRGTNYGYTF.

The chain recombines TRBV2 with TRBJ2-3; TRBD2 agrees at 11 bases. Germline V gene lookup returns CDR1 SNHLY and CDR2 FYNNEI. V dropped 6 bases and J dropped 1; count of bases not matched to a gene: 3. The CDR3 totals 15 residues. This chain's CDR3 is CASSVGLAGTDTQYF. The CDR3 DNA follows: TGTGCCAGCAGCGTGGGACTAGCGGGCACAGATACGCAGTATTTT.

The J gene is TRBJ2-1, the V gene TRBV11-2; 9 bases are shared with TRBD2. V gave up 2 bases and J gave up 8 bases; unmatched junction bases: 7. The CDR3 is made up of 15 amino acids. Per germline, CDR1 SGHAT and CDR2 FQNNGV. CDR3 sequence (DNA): TGTGCCAGCAGCTTACTCGGGACTAGCCCCCATGAGCAGTTCTTC. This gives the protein CASSLLGTSPHEQFF.

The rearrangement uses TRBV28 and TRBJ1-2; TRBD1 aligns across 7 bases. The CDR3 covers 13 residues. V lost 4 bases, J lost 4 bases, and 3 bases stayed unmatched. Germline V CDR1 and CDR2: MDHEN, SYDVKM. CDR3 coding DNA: TGTGCCAGCAGTTACAGGGGCACCTATGGCTACACCTTC. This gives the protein CASSYRGTYGYTF.

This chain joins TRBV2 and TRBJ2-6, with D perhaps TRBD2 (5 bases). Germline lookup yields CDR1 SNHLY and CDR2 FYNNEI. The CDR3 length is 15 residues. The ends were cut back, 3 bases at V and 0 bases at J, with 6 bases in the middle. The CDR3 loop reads CASSEGSSGANVLTF. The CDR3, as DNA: TGTGCCAGCAGTGAGGGGAGCTCTGGGGCCAACGTCCTGACTTTC.

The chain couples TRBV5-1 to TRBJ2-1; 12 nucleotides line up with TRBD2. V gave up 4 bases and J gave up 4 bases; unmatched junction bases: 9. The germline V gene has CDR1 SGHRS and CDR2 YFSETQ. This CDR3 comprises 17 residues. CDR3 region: CASSMGTGTSGYNEQFF. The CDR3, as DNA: TGCGCCAGCAGCATGGGGACCGGGACTAGCGGGTACAATGAGCAGTTCTTC.

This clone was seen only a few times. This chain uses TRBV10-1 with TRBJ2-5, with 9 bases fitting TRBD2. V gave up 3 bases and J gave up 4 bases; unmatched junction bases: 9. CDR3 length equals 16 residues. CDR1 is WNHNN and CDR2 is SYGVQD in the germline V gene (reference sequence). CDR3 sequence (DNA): TGCGCCAGCAGTGAAGGGACTAGCCATACAGGAGAGACCCAGTACTTC. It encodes CASSEGTSHTGETQYF.

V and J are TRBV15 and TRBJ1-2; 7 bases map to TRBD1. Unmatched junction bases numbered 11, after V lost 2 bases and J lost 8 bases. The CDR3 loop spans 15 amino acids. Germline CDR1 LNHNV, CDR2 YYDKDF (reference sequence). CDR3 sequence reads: CATSRSLSQGEGYTF. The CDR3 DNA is TGTGCCACCAGCAGATCCTTAAGTCAGGGGGAGGGCTACACCTTC.

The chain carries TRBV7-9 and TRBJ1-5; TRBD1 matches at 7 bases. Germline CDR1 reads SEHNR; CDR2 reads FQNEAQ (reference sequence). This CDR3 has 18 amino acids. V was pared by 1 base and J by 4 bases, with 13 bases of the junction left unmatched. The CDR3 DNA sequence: TGTGCCAGCAGCTTAGGGTCTGGGGGGCAGGGGGGAAATCAGCCCCAGCATTTT. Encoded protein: CASSLGSGGQGGNQPQHF.

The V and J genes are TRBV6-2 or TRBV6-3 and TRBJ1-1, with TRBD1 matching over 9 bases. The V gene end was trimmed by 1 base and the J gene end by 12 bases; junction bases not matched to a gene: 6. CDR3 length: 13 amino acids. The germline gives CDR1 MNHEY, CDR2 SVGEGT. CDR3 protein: CASSYFRDRDSFF. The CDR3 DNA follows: TGTGCCAGCAGTTACTTCCGGGACAGGGATTCTTTCTTT.

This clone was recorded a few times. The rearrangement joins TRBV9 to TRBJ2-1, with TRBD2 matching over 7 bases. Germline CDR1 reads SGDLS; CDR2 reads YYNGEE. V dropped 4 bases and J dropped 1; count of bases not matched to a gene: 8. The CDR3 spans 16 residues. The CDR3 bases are TGTGCCAGCAGCCCCCACGGGGGGAGGTCCTACAATGAGCAGTTCTTC. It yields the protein CASSPHGGRSYNEQFF.

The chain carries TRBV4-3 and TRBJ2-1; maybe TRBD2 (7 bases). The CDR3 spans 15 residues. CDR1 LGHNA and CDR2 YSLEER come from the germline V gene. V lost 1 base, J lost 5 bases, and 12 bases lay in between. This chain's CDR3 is CASSQVQGGNNEQFF. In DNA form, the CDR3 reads TGCGCCAGCAGCCAAGTACAGGGAGGGAACAATGAGCAGTTCTTC.

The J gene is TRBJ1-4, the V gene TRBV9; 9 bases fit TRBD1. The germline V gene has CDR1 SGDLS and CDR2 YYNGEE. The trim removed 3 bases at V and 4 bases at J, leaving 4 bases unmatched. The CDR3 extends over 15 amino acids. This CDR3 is CASSAGQGINEKLFF. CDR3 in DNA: TGTGCCAGCAGCGCCGGACAGGGGATTAATGAAAAACTGTTTTTT.

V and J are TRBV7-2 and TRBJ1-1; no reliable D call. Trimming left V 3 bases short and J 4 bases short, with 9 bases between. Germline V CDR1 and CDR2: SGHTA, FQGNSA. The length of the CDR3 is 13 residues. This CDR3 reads CASSLLEVTEAFF. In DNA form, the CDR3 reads TGTGCCAGCAGCTTGCTCGAGGTCACTGAAGCTTTCTTT.

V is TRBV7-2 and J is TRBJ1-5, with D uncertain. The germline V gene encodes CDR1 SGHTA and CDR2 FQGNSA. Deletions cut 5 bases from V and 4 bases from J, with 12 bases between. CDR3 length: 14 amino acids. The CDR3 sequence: CASSRDFGNQPQHF. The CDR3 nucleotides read TGTGCCAGCAGCAGAGATTTCGGGAATCAGCCCCAGCATTTT.

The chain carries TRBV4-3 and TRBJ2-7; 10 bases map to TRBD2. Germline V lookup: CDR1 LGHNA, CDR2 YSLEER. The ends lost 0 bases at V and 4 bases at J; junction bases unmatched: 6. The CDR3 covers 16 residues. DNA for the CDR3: TGCGCCAGCAGCCAAGATCGAGTAGCGGGGGGATACGAGCAGTACTTC. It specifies CASSQDRVAGGYEQYF.

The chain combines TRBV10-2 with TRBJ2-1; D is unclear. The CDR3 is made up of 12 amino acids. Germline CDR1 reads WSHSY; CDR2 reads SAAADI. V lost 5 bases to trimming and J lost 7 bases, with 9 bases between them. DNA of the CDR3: TGCGCCAGCAGTCTACCTAGTAATGAGCAGTTCTTC. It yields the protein CASSLPSNEQFF.

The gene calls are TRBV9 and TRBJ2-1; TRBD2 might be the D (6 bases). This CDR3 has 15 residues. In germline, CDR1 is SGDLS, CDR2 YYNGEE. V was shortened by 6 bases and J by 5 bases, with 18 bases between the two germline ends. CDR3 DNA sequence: TGTGCCAGCATCCTCAGAACTAGCTTCAACAATGAGCAGTTCTTC. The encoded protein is CASILRTSFNNEQFF.

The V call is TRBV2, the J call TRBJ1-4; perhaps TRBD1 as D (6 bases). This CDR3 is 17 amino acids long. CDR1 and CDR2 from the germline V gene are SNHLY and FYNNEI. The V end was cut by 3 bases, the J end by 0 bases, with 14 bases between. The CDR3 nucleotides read TGTGCCAGCAGTGATCCCCTGGGGGCGGCAACTAATGAAAAACTGTTTTTT. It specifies CASSDPLGAATNEKLFF.

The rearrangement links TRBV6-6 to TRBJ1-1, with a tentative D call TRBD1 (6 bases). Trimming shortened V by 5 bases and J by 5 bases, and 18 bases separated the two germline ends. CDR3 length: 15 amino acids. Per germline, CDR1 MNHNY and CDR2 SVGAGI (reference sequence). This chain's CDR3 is CASSRPGSQGTEAFF. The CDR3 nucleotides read TGTGCCAGCAGTCGCCCCGGTTCTCAGGGGACTGAAGCTTTCTTT.

The CDR3: CASSFLVGNEQFF. CDR3 DNA: TGTGCCAGCAGTTTTTTGGTCGGCAATGAGCAGTTCTTC. The chain combines TRBV12-3 or TRBV12-4 with TRBJ2-1; no firm D call. CDR3 length: 13 residues. V gave up 3 bases and J gave up 6 bases, with 9 bases separating them.